This T cell receptor beta chain was recorded in a study of CD8 T cells in Susac syndrome. The authors sequenced TCR beta from blood CD8+ and CD4+ T cells. Controls were age- and sex-matched healthy donors. FACS enriched CD8+ TEMRA cells, while bulk CD8+ and CD4+ were negatively isolated. The CDR3 has 20 residues. Unmatched junction bases numbered 17, after V lost 4 bases and J lost 0 bases. The germline V gene has CDR1 LGHDT and CDR2 YNNKEL (reference sequence). After extraction with the RNeasy kit, about 0.5 to 1 ug of the RNA was reverse transcribed using random hexamers. The TCR beta CDR3 was amplified by immunoSEQ multiplex PCR across 54 Vbeta, 13 Jbeta. A single record per CDR3 protein comes from TCRdb applying MiXCR to the immunoSEQ multiplex PCR reads. The sample includes roughly 120,000 distinct CDR3 sequences, approximately 96% of them seen just once.

This sequence originates from a human donor in good health. The specimen was CD4+ T cells from PBMCs. The gene calls are TRBV3-1 and TRBJ2-7, with 11 bases that match TRBD1. The CDR3 DNA sequence: TGTGCCAGCAGCCCCGGGACAGGGGGGTCAGGGGGCCCTTCCTCCTACGAGCAGTACTTC. It is translated as CASSPGTGGSGGPSSYEQYF.